One and the same sample provided the 13 T cell receptor beta chains below, sequenced in a study of regulatory T cells in long-lasting Graves disease (dated by TCRdb to about 2021). This sample's time point label indicates: newly diagnosed GD, antithyroid drugs for less than 3 months. For both TCR sequencing and RNA sequencing, RNA was extracted from PBMCs in TRIzol. The library was prepared using multiplex PCR. TCRdb lists the instrument as Illumina HiSeq 4000. To build TCR beta libraries, CDR3 regions were amplified by Arm-PCR using iRepertoire HTBI primers. TCRdb reran the public reads through fastp at Q25 and MiXCR, keeping productive beta chains. Rows with a matching CDR3 protein are joined into one entry that keeps the most common DNA and genes. The sample table shows about 620,000 distinct CDR3 sequences, and roughly 16% are seen once. The top ten clonotypes cover roughly 18% of the sample. These data were also reused for a study on T cells in Graves' hyperthyroidism and ophthalmopathy.

The sample was peripheral blood mononuclear cells (PBMCs), taken at new diagnosis, from a patient treated with antithyroid drugs. All receptors come from a woman aged 25-40 years with Graves disease. Donor details come from another sample of the same person, matched by shared clones.

The V and J genes are TRBV28 and TRBJ1-4; D possibly corresponds to TRBD1 (6 bases). Trimming pared 9 bases from V and 7 bases from J, leaving 12 bases between. Per the germline V gene, CDR1 is MDHEN and CDR2 is SYDVKM. This CDR3 is built from 12 residues. The CDR3 loop is CASTGLSEKLFF. As DNA, the CDR3 is TGTGCCAGTACAGGGTTGAGTGAAAAACTGTTTTTT.

Remarks on this clonotype: At one end the junction does not follow the germline gene, possibly because of a read error. This chain uses TRBV27 with TRBJ2-3; TRBD2 aligns across 7 bases. The closer fit of TRBJ2-7 to the DNA end suggests the J call may be wrong. The germline V gene has CDR1 MNHEY and CDR2 SMNVEV (reference sequence). The CDR3 runs to 15 residues. The CDR3 loop reads CASSLTSEQTYGQYF. The DNA of the CDR3 is TGTGCCAGCAGCCTAACTAGCGAACAAACCTACGGGCAGTACTTC.

This clonotype came up many times. The V gene is TRBV10-3, the J gene TRBJ1-1; 8 bases fit TRBD1. The CDR3 extends over 14 amino acids. Germline loops: CDR1 ENHRY, CDR2 SYGVKD. The V gene end was trimmed by 6 bases and the J gene end by 6 bases; junction bases not matched to a gene: 9. CDR3 sequence reads: CAIRPSTGVSEAFF. The CDR3 DNA reads TGTGCCATCAGACCTTCGACAGGGGTGTCTGAAGCTTTCTTT.

This clonotype was observed a few times. This rearrangement joins TRBV4-1 to TRBJ2-1; 9 nucleotides agree with TRBD2. Looked up from germline, CDR1 is MGHRA and CDR2 is YSYEKL. The V gene end was trimmed by 1 base and the J gene end by 7 bases; junction bases not matched to a gene: 5. The CDR3 is 15 amino acids. The CDR3 region has the DNA TGCGCCAGCAGCCAAGGGCGGGAGGGCAGAAATGAGCAGTTCTTC. The encoded protein is CASSQGREGRNEQFF.

The V and J genes are TRBV20-1 and TRBJ1-4; no clear D gene. The germline CDR1 and CDR2 sequences are DFQATT and SNEGSKA (reference sequence). The CDR3 extends over 12 amino acids. The V gene lost 5 bases and the J gene lost 1 base, with 5 bases spanning the gap. This chain's CDR3 is CSALETNEKLFF. CDR3 in DNA: TGCAGTGCTTTGGAAACTAATGAAAAACTGTTTTTT.

This clonotype was seen a few times. The rearrangement links TRBV9 to TRBJ2-1; unclear D gene. Trimming cost V 3 bases and J 0 bases, with 10 bases left between them. The CDR3 covers 15 residues. Germline V CDR1 and CDR2: SGDLS, YYNGEE. The CDR3 DNA follows: TGTGCCAGCAGCGCCGGGTTGGGCTCCTACAATGAGCAGTTCTTC. It yields the protein CASSAGLGSYNEQFF. Drawing the rest from reference TRBV9 and TRBJ2-1, the complete variable domain is DSGVTQTPKHLITATGQRVTLRCSPRSGDLSVYWYQQSLDQGLQFLIQYYNGEERAKGNILERFSAQQFPDLHSELNLSSLELGDSALYFCASSAGLGSYNEQFFGPGTRLTVL.

This clonotype was observed many times. This chain connects TRBV27 to TRBJ2-1; no clear D gene. The CDR3 sequence is 16 residues long. The V end lost 5 bases, the J end lost 3 bases, and 17 bases lay between the germline ends. Germline loops: CDR1 MNHEY, CDR2 SMNVEV (reference sequence). The CDR3 coding sequence is TGTGCCAGCAGTCTTGACTCCATTTACCGCTACAATGAGCAGTTCTTC. This gives the protein CASSLDSIYRYNEQFF.

The chain employs TRBV18 and TRBJ2-5, with D maybe TRBD1 (6 bases). This CDR3 comprises 14 residues. Germline V gene lookup returns CDR1 KGHSH and CDR2 LQKENI. V was shortened by 3 bases and J by 3 bases, with 11 bases between the two germline ends. In DNA, the CDR3 is TGTGCCAGCTCACCCAGGACAGCTAAAGAGACCCAGTACTTC. Encoded protein: CASSPRTAKETQYF.

The chain carries TRBV28 and TRBJ1-3; D remains unclear. Germline V gene sequence: CDR1 MDHEN, CDR2 SYDVKM. Trimming took off 3 bases at V and 6 bases at J, with 9 bases between the two ends. The CDR3 is 13 amino acids. The CDR3 DNA reads as TGTGCCAGCAGTTTGGTGGTAGAAAACACCATATATTTT. Residues: CASSLVVENTIYF.

DNA for the CDR3: TGTGCCTGGAAAGCCAACAGGGCTGTTAGTGAAAAACTGTTTTTT. Its protein is CAWKANRAVSEKLFF. The V gene is TRBV30, the J gene TRBJ1-4; D perhaps matches TRBD1 (6 bases). V was pared by 4 bases and J by 7 bases, with 19 bases between. There are 15 residues in the CDR3. The germline V gene encodes CDR1 GTSNPN and CDR2 SVGIG (reference sequence).

This clonotype was found a few times. The gene calls are TRBV18 and TRBJ2-2; no clear D. This CDR3 spans 14 amino acids. Germline CDR1 KGHSH, CDR2 LQKENI. V was clipped by 3 bases and J by 5 bases, with 10 bases between them. The CDR3: CASSPGRETGELFF. DNA for the CDR3: TGTGCCAGCTCACCGGGCCGCGAGACCGGGGAGCTGTTTTTT.

This clonotype has a count of ten or more. This chain links TRBV6-1 with TRBJ1-1, with 12 nucleotides matching TRBD1. Trimming removed 6 bases from V and 3 bases from J; junction bases left unmatched: 5. The CDR3 sequence is 15 residues long. Per germline, CDR1 MNHNS and CDR2 SASEGT. DNA of the CDR3: TGTGCCAGCAGGGGACAGGGGGCCCGAGACACTGAAGCTTTCTTT. It encodes CASRGQGARDTEAFF.

This clonotype showed up just a few times. The V call is TRBV6-5, the J call TRBJ1-6; no clear D. The germline V and J ends were trimmed by 4 bases and 1 base, with 8 bases remaining between them. This CDR3 has 15 residues. Germline-derived CDR1 and CDR2 are MNHEY and SVGAGI. CDR3 residues: CASSSDFSYNSPLHF. As DNA, the CDR3 is TGTGCCAGCAGTTCCGATTTTTCCTATAATTCACCCCTCCACTTT.